This is a list of T cell receptor beta chains from one sample in a study of cytomegalovirus exposure and HLA in healthy donors. Data came from immunoSEQ multiplex PCR; TCRdb stores just in-frame clones and leaves some out. The top ten hold roughly 6.3% of the sample, which has 100,000 to 150,000 clones, 74% seen once. Sequencing used PBMCs. The origin of the receptors is a woman aged 50 to 65 in good health and CMV-seropositive. Each CDR3 is given with its conserved first and last residue. The D gene is left open where the match is weak. A row's size may be missing; if present it is once, few, many or a size class.

CDR3aa,CDR3nt,j_gene,abundance,d_gene,v_gene
CASTPRAGTPVYEQYF,TGTGCCAGCACCCCAAGGGCCGGGACTCCCGTCTACGAGCAGTACTTC,TRBJ2-7,once,-,TRBV4-2
CASSQGRAGSDEAFF,TGCGCCAGCAGCCAAGGGAGGGCAGGGTCAGATGAAGCTTTCTTT,TRBJ1-1,once,-,TRBV4-1
CASSPSDRPNQPQHF,TGCGCCAGCAGCCCTTCGGACAGGCCCAATCAGCCCCAGCATTTT,TRBJ1-5,-,TRBD1,TRBV4-3
CASSLSTVFSNTEAFF,TGTGCCAGCAGCCTATCCACAGTATTTTCGAACACTGAAGCTTTCTTT,TRBJ1-1,-,-,TRBV7-2
CASRTGVREQYF,TGTGCCAGCAGGACAGGGGTGAGGGAGCAGTACTTC,TRBJ2-7,-,TRBD1,TRBV25-1
CASRPGGGTDTQYF,TGTGCCTCACGACCCGGGGGGGGCACAGATACGCAGTATTTT,TRBJ2-3,-,TRBD2,TRBV7-2
CSGGEGNQPQHF,TGCAGCGGGGGGGAGGGGAATCAGCCCCAGCATTTT,TRBJ1-5,-,-,TRBV29-1
CASSETGGTEAFF,TGTGCCAGTAGTGAAACAGGGGGCACTGAAGCTTTCTTT,TRBJ1-1,-,TRBD1,TRBV19
CASSVGHLYEQYF,TGTGCCAGTAGTGTGGGACACCTCTACGAGCAGTACTTC,TRBJ2-7,-,-,TRBV19
CASSEDPTATTGELFF,TGTGCCAGCAGTGAAGATCCCACTGCCACCACCGGGGAGCTGTTTTTT,TRBJ2-2,-,-,TRBV2
CASSGGTSGSDTQYF,TGTGCCAGCAGCGGTGGGACTAGCGGATCAGATACGCAGTATTTT,TRBJ2-3,few,TRBD2,TRBV5-5
CASSTTGNRGYTF,TGTGCCAGCAGCACGACAGGGAATCGGGGCTACACCTTC,TRBJ1-2,-,TRBD1,TRBV11-2
CASSPTSGGPNTGELFF,TGCGCCAGCAGTCCGACTAGCGGGGGACCGAACACCGGGGAGCTGTTTTTT,TRBJ2-2,-,TRBD2,TRBV4-3
CASSYSIQGAGELFF,TGTGCCAGCAGTTACTCGATTCAGGGGGCCGGGGAGCTGTTTTTT,TRBJ2-2,-,TRBD1,TRBV6-5
CASSEGGQGALYEQYF,TGTGCCAGCAGTGAAGGGGGACAGGGGGCTCTCTACGAGCAGTACTTC,TRBJ2-7,-,TRBD1,TRBV25-1
CASSSSFSGTGANVLTF,TGCGCCAGCAGTTCTTCATTCTCAGGGACTGGGGCCAACGTCCTGACTTTC,TRBJ2-6,once,-,TRBV5-1
CASSLQGTGANVLTF,TGTGCCAGCAGCTTACAGGGAACCGGGGCCAACGTCCTGACTTTC,TRBJ2-6,few,-,TRBV13
CASSVAASGGGETQYF,TGTGCCAGCAGCGTAGCGGCTAGCGGGGGGGGCGAGACCCAGTACTTC,TRBJ2-5,once,TRBD2,TRBV9
CASSQHSGSEQYF,TGCGCCAGCAGCCAACACTCAGGAAGCGAGCAGTACTTC,TRBJ2-7,-,-,TRBV4-1